The 25 T cell receptor beta chains listed next were all sequenced from one sample in a study of blood T cell repertoires in COVID-19. Profiling relied on immunoSEQ multiplex PCR, and the TCRdb table lists in-frame clones only, not all of them. The data show about 52,000 clones, with approximately 89% seen just once and approximately 8.8% held by the top ten. Sequencing was done on a sample of peripheral blood. The receptors here all came from a man of 80 years or more with active or convalescent COVID-19.

This clone was recorded only once. V is TRBV20-1 and J is TRBJ1-5; weak D call: TRBD1 (5 bases). V was cut by 3 bases and J by 0 bases, with 9 bases left in between. There are 14 residues in the CDR3. Germline V gene data show CDR1 as DFQATT and CDR2 as SNEGSKA (reference sequence). CDR3 sequence (DNA): TGCAGTGCTAGTTGGGGCAGTAGCAATCAGCCCCAGCATTTT. Translation gives CSASWGSSNQPQHF.

The chain carries TRBV18 and TRBJ1-5, with D uncertain. The germline CDR1 and CDR2 sequences are KGHSH and LQKENI. This CDR3 is built from 15 residues. The V gene lost 0 bases and the J gene lost 9 bases, with 15 bases spanning the gap. CDR3 bases: TGTGCCAGCTCACCACCAGCATCAAGTTTATTGCCCCAGCATTTT. It is translated as CASSPPASSLLPQHF.

This chain uses TRBV12-3 or TRBV12-4 with TRBJ1-1, with D perhaps TRBD1 (5 bases). There are 13 residues in the CDR3. V lost 3 bases and J 4 bases, leaving 9 bases between the germline ends. DNA of the CDR3: TGTGCCAGCAGTTTCGGGGGGTTCACTGAAGCTTTCTTT. This codes for CASSFGGFTEAFF.

This chain links TRBV20-1 with TRBJ1-3; unclear D gene. With 3 bases removed from V and 0 bases from J, the gap between germline ends came to 12 bases. This CDR3 spans 15 amino acids. The germline V gene has CDR1 DFQATT and CDR2 SNEGSKA (reference sequence). In DNA, the CDR3 is TGCAGTGCTAGTCGACCGGGGAACTCTGGAAACACCATATATTTT. It specifies CSASRPGNSGNTIYF.

V gene TRBV11-2 combines with J gene TRBJ2-3; 11 bases are shared with TRBD2. J lost 1 base, V lost 5 bases, and 11 bases had no gene match. The CDR3 has 18 residues. Germline V gene lookup returns CDR1 SGHAT and CDR2 FQNNGV. The CDR3 nucleotides are TGTGCCAGCAGCGCACTTAGCGGGAGGGCCGGGGGCACAGATACGCAGTATTTT. Amino acids: CASSALSGRAGGTDTQYF.

The chain joins TRBV30 to TRBJ2-1; D ambiguous. Germline values: CDR1 GTSNPN, CDR2 SVGIG (reference sequence). Deletions cut 3 bases from V and 4 bases from J, with 4 bases between. The CDR3 length is 11 residues. The CDR3 reads CAWRAYNEQFF. DNA of the CDR3: TGTGCCTGGAGAGCTTACAATGAGCAGTTCTTC. The full variable domain, with the rest looked up from reference TRBV30 and TRBJ2-1, is SQTIHQWPATLVQPVGSPLSLECTVEGTSNPNLYWYRQAAGRGLQLLFYSVGIGQISSEVPQNLSASRPQDRQFILSSKKLLLSDSGFYLCAWRAYNEQFFGPGTRLTVL.

This clone was detected only once. V usage is TRBV4-1 and J usage is TRBJ1-5; D is ambiguous. V lost 1 base to trimming and J lost 4 bases, with 8 bases between them. CDR3 length: 14 residues. Germline CDR1 MGHRA, CDR2 YSYEKL. CDR3 in amino acids: CASSQGSENQPQHF. CDR3 in DNA: TGCGCCAGCAGCCAAGGGTCTGAGAATCAGCCCCAGCATTTT.

This clone was seen more than once but under ten times. This sequence joins TRBV5-4 and TRBJ2-2, with TRBD2 identical over 11 bases. Per germline, CDR1 SGHNT and CDR2 YYREEE (reference sequence). CDR3 length equals 15 residues. The V gene end was trimmed by 4 bases and the J gene end by 5 bases; junction bases not matched to a gene: 4. This chain's CDR3 is CASSPTSGTTGELFF. DNA of the CDR3: TGTGCCAGCAGCCCGACTAGCGGGACGACCGGGGAGCTGTTTTTT. Full variable domain (missing parts from reference TRBV5-4 and TRBJ2-2): ETGVTQSPTHLIKTRGQQVTLRCSSQSGHNTVSWYQQALGQGPQFIFQYYREEENGRGNFPPRFSGLQFPNYSSELNVNALELDDSALYLCASSPTSGTTGELFFGEGSRLTVL.

This rearrangement joins TRBV30 to TRBJ2-3, with TRBD1 matching 9 bases. This CDR3 comprises 14 residues. V lost 4 bases to trimming and J lost 3 bases; unmatched junction nucleotides: 5. Per the germline V gene, CDR1 is GTSNPN and CDR2 is SVGIG (reference sequence). The chain's CDR3 is CAWTQGQGTDTQYF. In DNA, the CDR3 is TGTGCCTGGACCCAAGGACAGGGGACAGATACGCAGTATTTT.

CDR3 amino acids: CASSVTGGYEQYF. The CDR3 region has the DNA TGTGCCAGCAGCGTAACAGGGGGCTACGAGCAGTACTTC. The chain employs TRBV9 and TRBJ2-7; 8 nucleotides line up with TRBD1. Trimming removed 1 base from V and 3 bases from J; junction bases left unmatched: 0. CDR1 is SGDLS and CDR2 is YYNGEE in the germline V gene. The CDR3 spans 13 residues.

V usage is TRBV9 and J usage is TRBJ2-7; D perhaps matches TRBD2 (5 bases). CDR1 is SGDLS, CDR2 YYNGEE, per germline. V lost 3 bases, J lost 2 bases, and 12 bases lay in between. The CDR3 sequence is 14 residues long. CDR3 protein: CASSGVTSPYEQYF. The DNA of the CDR3 is TGTGCCAGCAGCGGGGTTACTAGTCCCTACGAGCAGTACTTC.

This chain uses TRBV18 with TRBJ1-2, with D possibly matching TRBD1 (6 bases). V gave up 1 base and J gave up 0 bases, with 9 bases separating them. Germline CDR1 KGHSH, CDR2 LQKENI. The CDR3 is 15 residues long. This CDR3 is CASSPQGEANYGYTF. CDR3 nucleotide sequence: TGTGCCAGCTCACCACAGGGGGAAGCTAACTATGGCTACACCTTC.

This chain uses TRBV4-2 with TRBJ1-5; TRBD1 is a possible D gene (6 bases). The germline gives CDR1 LGHNA, CDR2 YNFKEQ. CDR3 length equals 17 residues. V lost 3 bases and J 0 bases, leaving 15 bases between the germline ends. The DNA for the CDR3 is TGTGCCAGCAGCCAGAGGACAGCCCCCTATAGCAATCAGCCCCAGCATTTT. Protein sequence: CASSQRTAPYSNQPQHF.

The chain links TRBV5-6 to TRBJ1-5; 9 nucleotides line up with TRBD1. V trimming: 1 base; J trimming: 0 bases; junction bases outside the gene matches: 5. CDR3 length equals 17 residues. CDR1 and CDR2 (germline): SGHDT, YYEEEE. The CDR3 loop is CASSLWDRAFSNQPQHF. CDR3 DNA sequence: TGTGCCAGCAGCTTGTGGGACAGGGCGTTTAGCAATCAGCCCCAGCATTTT.

The rearrangement joins TRBV27 to TRBJ1-5; no reliable D call. The germline V and J ends were trimmed by 3 bases and 8 bases, with 5 bases remaining between them. Looked up from germline, CDR1 is MNHEY and CDR2 is SMNVEV (reference sequence). The CDR3 length is 11 residues. The CDR3 DNA sequence: TGTGCCAGCAGTTTGCGTGAGCCCCAGCATTTT. The encoded protein is CASSLREPQHF.

On this clone itself: Other DNA sequences in this sample translate to the same CDR3. V is TRBV10-1 and J is TRBJ2-2; 9 nucleotides match TRBD2. V shed 7 bases, J shed 3 bases, and the junction held 9 bases outside the gene matches. Germline V gene lookup returns CDR1 WNHNN and CDR2 SYGVQD (reference sequence). This CDR3 is 16 amino acids long. The CDR3 loop is CASTGAGGLHTGELFF. The CDR3 bases are TGCGCCAGCACAGGGGCGGGGGGGCTCCACACCGGGGAGCTGTTTTTT.

The genes are TRBV27 and TRBJ1-5, with D possibly being TRBD1 (6 bases). The CDR3 loop spans 15 amino acids. Looked up from germline, CDR1 is MNHEY and CDR2 is SMNVEV (reference sequence). The V and J ends lost 8 bases and 0 bases respectively, with 14 bases between them. The CDR3 sequence is CASRRGQYSNQPQHF. For the CDR3, the DNA is TGTGCCAGCCGCCGCGGACAGTATAGCAATCAGCCCCAGCATTTT.

The rearrangement joins TRBV9 to TRBJ2-1; D possibly corresponds to TRBD2 (5 bases). The CDR3 sequence is 15 residues long. Germline values: CDR1 SGDLS, CDR2 YYNGEE. Deletions cut 0 bases from V and 5 bases from J, with 12 bases between. The CDR3 here is CASSVDGSVHNEQFF. The DNA for the CDR3 is TGTGCCAGCAGCGTAGATGGGAGCGTGCACAATGAGCAGTTCTTC.

The V and J genes are TRBV5-5 and TRBJ1-3, with TRBD1 as a possible D gene (6 bases). Germline CDR1 and CDR2: SGHKS and YYEKEE (reference sequence). CDR3 size: 15 residues. V lost 6 bases and J 0 bases, leaving 13 bases between the germline ends. CDR3 bases: TGTGCCAGCACCCCCTTAGGGGGCTCTGGAAACACCATATATTTT. Protein: CASTPLGGSGNTIYF.

This chain connects TRBV18 to TRBJ2-2, with 7 bases lining up with TRBD1. CDR1 and CDR2 (germline): KGHSH, LQKENI. Germline trimming cut 2 bases from V and 0 bases from J; bases unmatched to any gene: 6. The CDR3 is 17 residues long. The CDR3 nucleotides read TGTGCCAGCTCACCAGTAGTCGGGACAGCGAACACCGGGGAGCTGTTTTTT. As protein: CASSPVVGTANTGELFF. The full variable domain, its missing parts supplied by reference TRBV18 and TRBJ2-2, is NAGVMQNPRHLVRRRGQEARLRCSPMKGHSHVYWYRQLPEEGLKFMVYLQKENIIDESGMPKERFSAEFPKEGPSILRIQQVVRGDSAAYFCASSPVVGTANTGELFFGEGSRLTVL.

The V and J genes are TRBV30 and TRBJ2-3; tentative D call: TRBD1 (5 bases). CDR3 length: 13 amino acids. V lost 2 bases, J lost 4 bases, and 10 bases lay in between. CDR1 GTSNPN and CDR2 SVGIG come from the germline V gene (reference sequence). CDR3 loop: CAWSTQGADTQYF. The CDR3 region has the DNA TGTGCCTGGAGTACACAAGGGGCAGATACGCAGTATTTT.

The V gene is TRBV2, the J gene TRBJ2-1, with a tentative D call TRBD1 (6 bases). The germline V gene encodes CDR1 SNHLY and CDR2 FYNNEI. V was cut by 4 bases and J by 4 bases, with 14 bases left in between. There are 15 residues in the CDR3. CDR3 sequence reads: CASSVSRGSYNEQFF. In DNA form, the CDR3 reads TGTGCCAGCAGTGTGAGCAGGGGATCATACAATGAGCAGTTCTTC. The full variable domain, completed using reference TRBV2 and TRBJ2-1, is EPEVTQTPSHQVTQMGQEVILRCVPISNHLYFYWYRQILGQKVEFLVSFYNNEISEKSEIFDDQFSVERPDGSNFTLKIRSTKLEDSAMYFCASSVSRGSYNEQFFGPGTRLTVL.

V and J are TRBV24-1 and TRBJ2-2, with TRBD1 identical over 9 bases. There are 17 residues in the CDR3. Losses at the gene ends were 6 bases for V and 6 bases for J; bases not matched to a gene: 13. The germline CDR1 and CDR2 sequences are KGHDR and SFDVKD. The chain's CDR3 is CATSTLPGQGTAGELFF. Written as DNA, the CDR3 is TGTGCCACCAGTACCCTCCCGGGACAGGGAACTGCCGGGGAGCTGTTTTTT.

The rearrangement links TRBV7-3 to TRBJ1-2; 8 nucleotides align to TRBD1. V lost 3 bases and J lost 14; bases outside the gene matches: 8. CDR3 length equals 12 residues. CDR1 and CDR2 (germline): SGHTA, FQGTGA. As DNA, the CDR3 is TGTGCCAGCAGCTTTTTGGGACAGGTCCCAACCTTC. Its protein product is CASSFLGQVPTF.

The chain recombines TRBV20-1 with TRBJ2-1; TRBD2 agrees at 10 bases. This CDR3 comprises 17 residues. V lost 3 bases, J lost 1 base, and 9 bases stayed unmatched. Germline V CDR1 and CDR2: DFQATT, SNEGSKA (reference sequence). The CDR3 protein is CSASLAGAKFSYNEQFF. CDR3 in DNA: TGCAGTGCTAGTCTAGCGGGGGCCAAATTTTCCTACAATGAGCAGTTCTTC.